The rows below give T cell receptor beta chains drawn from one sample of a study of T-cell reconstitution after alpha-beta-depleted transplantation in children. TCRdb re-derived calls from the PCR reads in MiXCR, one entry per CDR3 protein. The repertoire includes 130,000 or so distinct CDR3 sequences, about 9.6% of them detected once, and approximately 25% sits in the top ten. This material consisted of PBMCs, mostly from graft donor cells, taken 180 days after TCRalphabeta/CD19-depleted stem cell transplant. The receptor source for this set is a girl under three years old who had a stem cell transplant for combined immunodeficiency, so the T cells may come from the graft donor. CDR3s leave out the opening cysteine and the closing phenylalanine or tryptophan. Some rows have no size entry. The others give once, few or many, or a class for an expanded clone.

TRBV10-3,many,AIRTTGGEETQY
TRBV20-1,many,SAPGQGDYEQY
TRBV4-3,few,ASSQRGLAKGETQY
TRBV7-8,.,ASSQPSGGAGNIQY
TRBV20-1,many,SARDGQGKFYQQETQY
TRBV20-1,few,SARGTDSLYEQY
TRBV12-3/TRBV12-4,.,ASRKPGQRSYEQY
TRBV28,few,ASSHGLAGYISYEQY
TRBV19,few,ASNMQGSSNQPQH
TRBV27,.,ASSSLYSGRAAYNEQF
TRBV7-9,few,ASSLAAGSNEKLF
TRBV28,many,ASSLLGSTYEQY
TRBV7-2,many,ASSLIQIYGYT
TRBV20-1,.,SFTSSPPNEQF
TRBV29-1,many,SVERSMPGNEQF
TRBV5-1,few,ASSLVGAGTEQY
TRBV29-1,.,SVLLVDEQF
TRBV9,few,ASSVLSTSYEQY
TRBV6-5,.,ASSWGTPNEQF
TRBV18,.,ASSLEGLAYNEQF
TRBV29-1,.,SVEVWDGRTDTQY
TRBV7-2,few,ASSLVPVDRPQH
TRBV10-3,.,AIRTAGGLGNEQF
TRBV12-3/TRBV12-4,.,ASTLAGQGGEQY
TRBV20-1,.,SAGLAAQETQY
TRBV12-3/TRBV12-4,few,ASTPNQLRDQSEQY
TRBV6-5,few,ASSYSTSGSSYEQY
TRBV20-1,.,SAPRTGGAYEQY
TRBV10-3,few,AISEDRDDQETQY
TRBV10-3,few,AISEGGRYTDTQY
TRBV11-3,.,ASSARQGRPSYEQY
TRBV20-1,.,SASGGSRETQY
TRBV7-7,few,ASSLRPGGPEQETQY
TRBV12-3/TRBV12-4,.,ASSLEQVLTYEQY
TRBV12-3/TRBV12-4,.,ASSYRPGGNYGYT
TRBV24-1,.,ATSDSGGLSDTQY
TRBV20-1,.,SARRDRRQETQY